A selection of T cell receptor beta chains follows, all from one sample in a study of T cells in narcolepsy. The method was immunoSEQ multiplex PCR; TCRdb's version includes in-frame clones alone and lacks a portion of them. Of 20,000 to 25,000 clones in the sample, approximately 85% were seen once. Sequenced sample: CD45RA- memory CD4+ T cells from PBMCs. The receptor set was obtained from a human donor with narcolepsy. Both conserved end residues are part of each CDR3. The order of the fields is CDR3 DNA, CDR3 protein, clone size, V gene, CDR3 length, J gene, D gene. The D gene is left open where the match is weak. Rows give clone size only sometimes, using once, few, many, or a class for an expanded clone.

CDR3 DNA: TGTGCCAGCAGCTCCTCAGGGAGGGTAGCCACTGAAGCTTTCTTT
CDR3 protein: CASSSSGRVATEAFF
clone size: -
V gene: TRBV5-6
CDR3 length: 15
J gene: TRBJ1-1
D gene: -

CDR3 DNA: TGTGCCAGCTCACCCAACCTGGACAGTGCTCGGCCCCAGCATTTT
CDR3 protein: CASSPNLDSARPQHF
clone size: -
V gene: TRBV18
CDR3 length: 15
J gene: TRBJ1-5
D gene: -

CDR3 DNA: TGTGCCAGCAGCGTAGGGGTGGGGGCGGATCGGTACGAGCAGTACTTC
CDR3 protein: CASSVGVGADRYEQYF
clone size: -
V gene: TRBV9
CDR3 length: 16
J gene: TRBJ2-7
D gene: -

CDR3 DNA: TGTGCCAGCAGTATCCGGGACAGAGACTACGAGCAGTACTTC
CDR3 protein: CASSIRDRDYEQYF
clone size: -
V gene: TRBV6-6
CDR3 length: 14
J gene: TRBJ2-7
D gene: TRBD1

CDR3 DNA: TGTGCCTGGAAACGGAGGACAGATAATTCACCCCTCCACTTT
CDR3 protein: CAWKRRTDNSPLHF
clone size: -
V gene: TRBV30
CDR3 length: 14
J gene: TRBJ1-6
D gene: -

CDR3 DNA: TGTGCCAGCAGCTTAGACAGAAACATTCAGTACTTC
CDR3 protein: CASSLDRNIQYF
clone size: -
V gene: TRBV7-8
CDR3 length: 12
J gene: TRBJ2-4
D gene: -

CDR3 DNA: TGTGCCAGCAGCCTTCCGGGACAGGGTGCCTCCTTCTCTGGAAACACCATATATTTT
CDR3 protein: CASSLPGQGASFSGNTIYF
clone size: -
V gene: TRBV11-3
CDR3 length: 19
J gene: TRBJ1-3
D gene: TRBD1

CDR3 DNA: TGTGCCAGTAGCACCACCGGGGAGGTTCGGGATCAGCCCCAGCATTTT
CDR3 protein: CASSTTGEVRDQPQHF
clone size: -
V gene: TRBV19
CDR3 length: 16
J gene: TRBJ1-5
D gene: -

CDR3 DNA: TGTGCCAGTAGTATTAACAGGGCAGTGAACACTGAAGCTTTCTTT
CDR3 protein: CASSINRAVNTEAFF
clone size: -
V gene: TRBV19
CDR3 length: 15
J gene: TRBJ1-1
D gene: -

CDR3 DNA: TGTGCCAGTAGTATCGATGGGGGGGATACGCAGTATTTT
CDR3 protein: CASSIDGGDTQYF
clone size: -
V gene: TRBV19
CDR3 length: 13
J gene: TRBJ2-3
D gene: -

CDR3 DNA: TGTGCCAGCAGCCAAGGCGAGGGCCATGCAGATACGCAGTATTTT
CDR3 protein: CASSQGEGHADTQYF
clone size: few
V gene: TRBV14
CDR3 length: 15
J gene: TRBJ2-3
D gene: -

CDR3 DNA: TGCGCCAGCAGCTTAATAGGGGGCCGGTCTGGGGCCAACGTCCTGACTTTC
CDR3 protein: CASSLIGGRSGANVLTF
clone size: -
V gene: TRBV5-1
CDR3 length: 17
J gene: TRBJ2-6
D gene: TRBD1

CDR3 DNA: TGTGCCAGCAGCCCAATAACAGGGATCGGTCAGCCCCAGCATTTT
CDR3 protein: CASSPITGIGQPQHF
clone size: few
V gene: TRBV7-8
CDR3 length: 15
J gene: TRBJ1-5
D gene: -

CDR3 DNA: TGTGCCAGCAGCCTGTCAGACAGGGGGAAAGAGCAGTACTTC
CDR3 protein: CASSLSDRGKEQYF
clone size: -
V gene: TRBV11-1
CDR3 length: 14
J gene: TRBJ2-7
D gene: TRBD1

CDR3 DNA: TGCAGCGTGGGGAACAGGGGACGCTACAATGAGCAGTTCTTC
CDR3 protein: CSVGNRGRYNEQFF
clone size: -
V gene: TRBV29-1
CDR3 length: 14
J gene: TRBJ2-1
D gene: TRBD1

CDR3 DNA: TGTGCCAGCAGTGAGACTGAGAGCGGGGGCAATCAGCCCCAGCATTTT
CDR3 protein: CASSETESGGNQPQHF
clone size: -
V gene: TRBV2
CDR3 length: 16
J gene: TRBJ1-5
D gene: -

CDR3 DNA: TGTGCCAGCAGCGGGACAGGGAGTTTTCAGCCCCAGCATTTT
CDR3 protein: CASSGTGSFQPQHF
clone size: -
V gene: TRBV28
CDR3 length: 14
J gene: TRBJ1-5
D gene: TRBD1

CDR3 DNA: TGTGCCAGCAGCTTAGATCAGAACCTCTACGAGCAGTACTTC
CDR3 protein: CASSLDQNLYEQYF
clone size: -
V gene: TRBV7-7
CDR3 length: 14
J gene: TRBJ2-7
D gene: -

CDR3 DNA: TGTGCCAGCAGCTTAGCAGGAGGGAGGCAGCCCCAGCATTTT
CDR3 protein: CASSLAGGRQPQHF
clone size: once
V gene: TRBV7-2
CDR3 length: 14
J gene: TRBJ1-5
D gene: -

CDR3 DNA: TGTGCCAGTGGCGGGTTCTACGAGCAGTACTTC
CDR3 protein: CASGGFYEQYF
clone size: once
V gene: TRBV6-1
CDR3 length: 11
J gene: TRBJ2-7
D gene: -

CDR3 DNA: TGTGCCAGCAGTCCAAATCCGGGACAGGGGGCAGCGGAGACCCAGTACTTC
CDR3 protein: CASSPNPGQGAAETQYF
clone size: -
V gene: TRBV28
CDR3 length: 17
J gene: TRBJ2-5
D gene: TRBD1

CDR3 DNA: TGTGCCTGGAGTACCACCGGGACACAATACAATGAGCAGTTCTTC
CDR3 protein: CAWSTTGTQYNEQFF
clone size: few
V gene: TRBV30
CDR3 length: 15
J gene: TRBJ2-1
D gene: -

CDR3 DNA: TGTGCCAGTAGTATAGGACAGGGGGCTCCAGAGACCCAGTACTTC
CDR3 protein: CASSIGQGAPETQYF
clone size: -
V gene: TRBV19
CDR3 length: 15
J gene: TRBJ2-5
D gene: TRBD1

CDR3 DNA: TGTGCCAGCTCACCACCGAATAGCGGCATCGACAATGAGCAGTTCTTC
CDR3 protein: CASSPPNSGIDNEQFF
clone size: -
V gene: TRBV18
CDR3 length: 16
J gene: TRBJ2-1
D gene: -

CDR3 DNA: TGTGCCTGCGGGAGTACGAGCTACGAGCAGTACTTC
CDR3 protein: CACGSTSYEQYF
clone size: -
V gene: TRBV30
CDR3 length: 12
J gene: TRBJ2-7
D gene: -

CDR3 DNA: TGTGCCAGCAGCCCTACTAGCGGGTCGAGGCCAGGCACGCAGTATTTT
CDR3 protein: CASSPTSGSRPGTQYF
clone size: -
V gene: TRBV7-7
CDR3 length: 16
J gene: TRBJ2-3
D gene: TRBD2

CDR3 DNA: TGTGCCAGCGGACTAAGTAGGGCTGTCCCCTACGAGCAGTACTTC
CDR3 protein: CASGLSRAVPYEQYF
clone size: -
V gene: TRBV6-1
CDR3 length: 15
J gene: TRBJ2-7
D gene: -

CDR3 DNA: TGTGCCAGCAGCGTTAGCGGTCCTAGCACAGATACGCAGTATTTT
CDR3 protein: CASSVSGPSTDTQYF
clone size: -
V gene: TRBV9
CDR3 length: 15
J gene: TRBJ2-3
D gene: -

CDR3 DNA: TGTGCCAGCAGATGGGGCAGCAATCAGCCCCAGCATTTT
CDR3 protein: CASRWGSNQPQHF
clone size: few
V gene: TRBV6-1
CDR3 length: 13
J gene: TRBJ1-5
D gene: -

CDR3 DNA: TGTGCCAGCAGCGTAGGGCAGGGTCTCCTAAACACCATATATTTT
CDR3 protein: CASSVGQGLLNTIYF
clone size: -
V gene: TRBV9
CDR3 length: 15
J gene: TRBJ1-3
D gene: -

CDR3 DNA: TGCGCCAGCAGCTCGGGAACAGGGCGGAACACTGAAGCTTTCTTT
CDR3 protein: CASSSGTGRNTEAFF
clone size: once
V gene: TRBV5-1
CDR3 length: 15
J gene: TRBJ1-1
D gene: -

CDR3 DNA: TGTGCCAGTGGGGGCCCTAGCGGGAGTAACAATGAGCAGTTCTTC
CDR3 protein: CASGGPSGSNNEQFF
clone size: -
V gene: TRBV19
CDR3 length: 15
J gene: TRBJ2-1
D gene: TRBD2

CDR3 DNA: TGTGCCAGCAGCTTAGCCCCAGGGCCCTACGAGCAGTACTTC
CDR3 protein: CASSLAPGPYEQYF
clone size: -
V gene: TRBV11-2
CDR3 length: 14
J gene: TRBJ2-7
D gene: -

CDR3 DNA: TGTGCCAGCAGATTGGACTCCTCGCATCACTACTTC
CDR3 protein: CASRLDSSHHYF
clone size: -
V gene: TRBV2
CDR3 length: 12
J gene: TRBJ2-7
D gene: -

CDR3 DNA: TGCAGCGCGAGGGCTGGAAACACCATATATTTT
CDR3 protein: CSARAGNTIYF
clone size: -
V gene: TRBV29-1
CDR3 length: 11
J gene: TRBJ1-3
D gene: -

CDR3 DNA: TGTGCCAGCAGTGAAGCGCTTCTAGCGGGGGCCTACGAGCAGTACTTC
CDR3 protein: CASSEALLAGAYEQYF
clone size: -
V gene: TRBV6-1
CDR3 length: 16
J gene: TRBJ2-7
D gene: TRBD2

CDR3 DNA: TGTGCCAGCAGTCGGGGATCCAAGAGTGAAAAACTGTTTTTT
CDR3 protein: CASSRGSKSEKLFF
clone size: -
V gene: TRBV6-5
CDR3 length: 14
J gene: TRBJ1-4
D gene: -

CDR3 DNA: TGTGCCACCAGCAGAGGTGTGGAGGGGAGCACAGATACGCAGTATTTT
CDR3 protein: CATSRGVEGSTDTQYF
clone size: -
V gene: TRBV15
CDR3 length: 16
J gene: TRBJ2-3
D gene: -

CDR3 DNA: TGTGCCAGCAGTTCTCAGGAGACCGGGGAGACGCAGTATTTT
CDR3 protein: CASSSQETGETQYF
clone size: -
V gene: TRBV27
CDR3 length: 14
J gene: TRBJ2-3
D gene: -

CDR3 DNA: TGTGCCACCCATAGCGGGACCCACCAAGAGACCCAGTACTTC
CDR3 protein: CATHSGTHQETQYF
clone size: -
V gene: TRBV10-3
CDR3 length: 14
J gene: TRBJ2-5
D gene: TRBD2

CDR3 DNA: TGCGCCAGCAGCCAGGGGGCTGGGGAGACCCAGTACTTC
CDR3 protein: CASSQGAGETQYF
clone size: -
V gene: TRBV5-1
CDR3 length: 13
J gene: TRBJ2-5
D gene: TRBD1

CDR3 DNA: TGCAGCGTCAGGGATATGTACGAGCAGTACTTC
CDR3 protein: CSVRDMYEQYF
clone size: -
V gene: TRBV29-1
CDR3 length: 11
J gene: TRBJ2-7
D gene: -

CDR3 DNA: TGTGCCATCAGTGTGGGACAGGACACAGATACGCAGTATTTT
CDR3 protein: CAISVGQDTDTQYF
clone size: -
V gene: TRBV10-3
CDR3 length: 14
J gene: TRBJ2-3
D gene: TRBD1

CDR3 DNA: TGTGCCAGCAGCCGCGACAGTGCCAATGAAAAACTGTTTTTT
CDR3 protein: CASSRDSANEKLFF
clone size: -
V gene: TRBV7-2
CDR3 length: 14
J gene: TRBJ1-4
D gene: -

CDR3 DNA: TGTGCCAGCAGCCCGGAGCATGGTGCCTACACTGAAGCTTTCTTT
CDR3 protein: CASSPEHGAYTEAFF
clone size: -
V gene: TRBV2
CDR3 length: 15
J gene: TRBJ1-1
D gene: -

CDR3 DNA: TGTGCCAGCAGCTCGTTCTCCTACGAGCAGTACTTC
CDR3 protein: CASSSFSYEQYF
clone size: -
V gene: TRBV7-9
CDR3 length: 12
J gene: TRBJ2-7
D gene: -

CDR3 DNA: TGTGCCAGCAGCCGAAATCAACAGACTGAAGCTTTCTTT
CDR3 protein: CASSRNQQTEAFF
clone size: -
V gene: TRBV14
CDR3 length: 13
J gene: TRBJ1-1
D gene: -

CDR3 DNA: TGTGCCAGCAGCATTAGGCGTCTAGACAGGGGCTTCAGCACAGATACGCAGTATTTT
CDR3 protein: CASSIRRLDRGFSTDTQYF
clone size: -
V gene: TRBV7-8
CDR3 length: 19
J gene: TRBJ2-3
D gene: TRBD1

CDR3 DNA: TGTGCCAGCAGCTTCACCCGGGGGGGTGAAGCTTTCTTT
CDR3 protein: CASSFTRGGEAFF
clone size: -
V gene: TRBV7-6
CDR3 length: 13
J gene: TRBJ1-1
D gene: -